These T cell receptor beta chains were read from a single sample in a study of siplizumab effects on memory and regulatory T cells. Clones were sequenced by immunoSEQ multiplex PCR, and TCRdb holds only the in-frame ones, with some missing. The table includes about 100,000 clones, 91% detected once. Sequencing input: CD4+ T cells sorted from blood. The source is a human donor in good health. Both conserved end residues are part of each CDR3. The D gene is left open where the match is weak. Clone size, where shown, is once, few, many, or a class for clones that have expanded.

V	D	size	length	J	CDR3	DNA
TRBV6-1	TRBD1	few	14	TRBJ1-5	CASSAGQGNQPQHF	TGTGCCAGCAGTGCAGGACAGGGCAATCAGCCCCAGCATTTT
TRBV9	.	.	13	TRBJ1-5	CASGDTAGEPQHF	TGTGCCAGCGGCGACACCGCGGGGGAACCCCAGCATTTT
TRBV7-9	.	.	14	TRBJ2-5	CASSPGAGIGTQYF	TGTGCCAGCAGCCCGGGGGCAGGTATAGGGACCCAGTACTTC
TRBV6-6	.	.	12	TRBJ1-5	CASGLERQPQHF	TGTGCCAGCGGCTTGGAAAGACAGCCCCAGCATTTT
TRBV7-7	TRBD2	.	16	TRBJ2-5	CASSPGLAGPQETQYF	TGTGCCAGCAGCCCGGGACTAGCGGGGCCCCAAGAGACCCAGTACTTC
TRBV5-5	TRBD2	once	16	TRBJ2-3	CASSSPLLAGGDTQYF	TGTGCCAGCAGCTCCCCACTTCTAGCGGGGGGAGATACGCAGTATTTT
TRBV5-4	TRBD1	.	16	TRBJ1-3	CASSLQGVDSGNTIYF	TGTGCCAGCAGCCTACAGGGGGTCGACTCTGGAAACACCATATATTTT
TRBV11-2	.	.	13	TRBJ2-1	CASSPGLQNEQFF	TGTGCCAGCAGCCCAGGGCTCCAGAATGAGCAGTTCTTC
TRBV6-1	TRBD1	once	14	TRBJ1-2	CASSEAGTGLGYTF	TGTGCCAGCAGTGAAGCCGGGACAGGGTTGGGCTACACCTTC
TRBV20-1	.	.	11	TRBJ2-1	CSASSYNEQFF	TGCAGTGCTAGCTCCTACAATGAGCAGTTCTTC
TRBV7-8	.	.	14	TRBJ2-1	CASSLVGGYNEQFF	TGTGCCAGCAGCTTAGTAGGCGGCTACAATGAGCAGTTCTTC
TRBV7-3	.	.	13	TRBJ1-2	CASSLSRENGYTF	TGTGCCAGCAGCTTATCCAGAGAAAATGGCTACACCTTC
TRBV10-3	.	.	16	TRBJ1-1	CAISEAHRVAYTEAFF	TGTGCCATCAGTGAGGCCCACAGGGTTGCGTACACTGAAGCTTTCTTT
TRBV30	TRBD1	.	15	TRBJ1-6	CACRQGDGFNSPLHF	TGTGCCTGCCGACAGGGGGATGGGTTTAATTCACCCCTCCACTTT
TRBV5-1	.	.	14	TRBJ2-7	CASSTLGQTYEQYF	TGCGCCAGCAGCACACTCGGACAGACCTACGAGCAGTACTTC
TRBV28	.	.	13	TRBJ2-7	CASSFTAQYEQYF	TGTGCCAGCAGTTTTACGGCCCAATACGAGCAGTACTTC
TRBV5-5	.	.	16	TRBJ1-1	CASSLGQAYMNTEAFF	TGTGCCAGCAGCTTGGGGCAGGCCTACATGAACACTGAAGCTTTCTTT
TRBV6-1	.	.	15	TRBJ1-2	CASVRGGTPNYGYTF	TGTGCCAGCGTCCGAGGGGGGACCCCTAACTATGGCTACACCTTC
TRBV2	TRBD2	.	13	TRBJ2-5	CASRVAGGETQYF	TGTGCCAGCAGGGTAGCGGGGGGAGAGACCCAGTACTTC
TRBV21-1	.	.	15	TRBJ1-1	CASSKAREGNTEAFF	TGTGCCAGCAGCAAAGCGCGGGAGGGGAACACTGAAGCTTTCTTT
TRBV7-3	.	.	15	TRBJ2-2	CASSLVNVMSGELFF	TGTGCCAGCAGCTTAGTAAACGTTATGTCTGGGGAGCTGTTTTTT
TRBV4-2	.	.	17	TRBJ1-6	CASSPRDGRSYNSPLHF	TGTGCCAGCAGCCCTCGGGACGGACGCTCCTATAATTCACCCCTCCACTTT
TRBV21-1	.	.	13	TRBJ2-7	CASSKTGTYEQYF	TGTGCCAGCAGCAAGACCGGTACCTACGAGCAGTACTTC
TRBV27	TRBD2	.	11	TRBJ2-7	CASRGGSEQYF	TGTGCCAGCAGGGGGGGGTCCGAGCAGTACTTC
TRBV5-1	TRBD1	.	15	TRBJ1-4	CASSDPRDRYEKLFF	TGCGCCAGCAGCGACCCCCGGGACAGATATGAAAAACTGTTTTTT
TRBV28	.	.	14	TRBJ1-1	CASRVWGQNTEAFF	TGTGCCAGCAGAGTATGGGGGCAGAACACTGAAGCTTTCTTT
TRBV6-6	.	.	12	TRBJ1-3	CASSQNRNTIYF	TGTGCCAGCAGTCAGAACAGGAACACCATATATTTT
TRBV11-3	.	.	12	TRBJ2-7	CASSLDSPGQYF	TGTGCCAGCAGCTTAGATTCGCCCGGTCAGTACTTC
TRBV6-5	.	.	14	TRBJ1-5	CASSYSLGSQPQHF	TGTGCCAGCAGTTACTCTCTGGGAAGTCAGCCCCAGCATTTT
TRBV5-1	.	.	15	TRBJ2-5	CASSLARSIQETQYF	TGCGCCAGCAGCTTGGCCAGGAGTATCCAAGAGACCCAGTACTTC
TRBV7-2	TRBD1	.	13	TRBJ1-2	CASRGQGYYGYTF	TGTGCCAGCAGGGGACAGGGGTACTATGGCTACACCTTC
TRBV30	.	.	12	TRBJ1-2	CAWSVRFYGYTF	TGTGCCTGGAGTGTGCGGTTCTATGGCTACACCTTC
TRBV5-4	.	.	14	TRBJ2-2	CASSLPHNTGELFF	TGTGCCAGCAGCTTGCCCCATAACACCGGGGAGCTGTTTTTT
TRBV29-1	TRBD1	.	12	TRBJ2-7	CSVSQGAGEQYF	TGCAGCGTCTCACAGGGGGCAGGCGAGCAGTACTTC
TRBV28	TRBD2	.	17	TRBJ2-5	CASGPSGGAGSYETQYF	TGTGCCAGCGGCCCGAGCGGGGGGGCCGGGTCTTACGAGACCCAGTACTTC
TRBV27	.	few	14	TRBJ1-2	CASSPRRGGNGYTF	TGTGCCAGCAGTCCCCGGAGGGGCGGTAATGGCTACACCTTC
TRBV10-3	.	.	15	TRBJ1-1	CAISEKEAMNTEAFF	TGTGCCATCAGTGAAAAGGAAGCTATGAACACTGAAGCTTTCTTT
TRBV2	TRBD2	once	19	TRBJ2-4	CASEGPGTSGLLAKNIQYF	TGTGCCAGTGAGGGACCCGGGACTAGCGGACTACTAGCCAAAAACATTCAGTACTTC
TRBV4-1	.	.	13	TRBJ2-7	CASSQTGRYEQYF	TGCGCCAGCAGCCAGACAGGGAGGTACGAGCAGTACTTC
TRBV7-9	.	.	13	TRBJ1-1	CASSLELLRVAFF	TGTGCCAGCAGCTTAGAGCTTTTGCGGGTAGCTTTCTTT
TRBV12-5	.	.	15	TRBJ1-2	CASGLAPGVIYGYTF	TGTGCTAGTGGTTTGGCACCAGGCGTGATCTATGGCTACACCTTC
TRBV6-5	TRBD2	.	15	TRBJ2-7	CASSYSVSGGYEQYF	TGTGCCAGCAGTTACTCGGTTAGCGGGGGCTACGAGCAGTACTTC
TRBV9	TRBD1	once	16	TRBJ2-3	CASSVESGGFTDTQYF	TGTGCCAGCAGCGTAGAATCAGGGGGCTTTACAGATACGCAGTATTTT
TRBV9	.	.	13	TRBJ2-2	CASSRVPPGELFF	TGTGCCAGCAGCCGGGTTCCACCCGGGGAGCTGTTTTTT
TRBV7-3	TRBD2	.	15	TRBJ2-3	CASSLLAGGTDTQYF	TGTGCCAGCAGCTTACTCGCGGGAGGAACAGATACGCAGTATTTT
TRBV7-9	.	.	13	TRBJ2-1	CASQRDSDNEQFF	TGTGCCAGCCAAAGGGACTCCGACAATGAGCAGTTCTTC
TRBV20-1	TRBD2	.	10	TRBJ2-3	CSAFSGGWDF	TGCAGTGCTTTTAGCGGGGGGTGGGATTTT
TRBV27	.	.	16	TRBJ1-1	CASSSRNQGWNTEAFF	TGTGCCAGCAGCTCCCGAAACCAAGGCTGGAACACTGAAGCTTTCTTT
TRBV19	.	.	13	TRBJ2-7	CASRRGTTYEQYF	TGTGCCAGTAGGAGGGGTACCACCTACGAGCAGTACTTC
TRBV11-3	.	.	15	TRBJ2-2	CASSRKAGNTGELFF	TGTGCCAGCAGCAGAAAAGCGGGGAACACCGGGGAGCTGTTTTTT